This note documents a single T cell receptor (beta chain) sequence. Some clones are missing from TCRdb's copy, which holds only in-frame ones; the method was immunoSEQ multiplex PCR. The sample records around 470,000 clones, roughly nine tenths being singletons. This entry is derived from a study of blood T cell repertoires in COVID-19. Study information: The study drew acute and convalescent COVID-19 samples from the United States, Italy and Spain. Nucleic acid was either cDNA or gDNA, and it came from T cells, B-cell-depleted T cells, or PBMCs.

Germline assignment: CDR1 SGHRS and CDR2 YFSETQ. V lost 0 bases and J lost 0, with 10 bases in between. The CDR3 totals 17 residues. What was sequenced was peripheral blood. This chain joins TRBV5-1 and TRBJ1-6; D not resolved. The sequence was collected from a man between 18 and 29 years old with COVID-19, enrolled during active disease. Here the CDR3 reads CASSLAQRSSYNSPLHF. The CDR3 region has the DNA TGCGCCAGCAGCTTGGCCCAGAGGAGCTCCTATAATTCACCCCTCCACTTT.